This TCR beta chain was captured by sequencing in a study of beta chain features in type 1 diabetes. Study overall: Sorted cells, 107,917,701 in number, were examined across all samples. Study-wide results and limits: For patients, the naive, central memory and Treg TCRB repertoires appeared more alike than for healthy donors.

Comment on this clone: Antigen: not known.

CD4+ cells of the naive, central memory, regulatory and stem cell-like memory types were sorted via CD45RO/CCR7/CD25/CD127/CD95/CD27. Without exception, sorted populations had purity beyond 95%. The isolated RNA, all of it, was reverse transcribed, so expressed TCRB transcripts were what got sequenced. The assay was immunoSEQ multiplex PCR, and TCRdb's table has in-frame clones only and misses some. Of 200,000 to 250,000 clones in the sample, roughly a tenth were seen once. This CDR3 is built from 15 residues. V lost 4 bases to trimming and J lost 5 bases; unmatched junction nucleotides: 10. The germline CDR1 and CDR2 sequences are SNHLY and FYNNEI.

Sequences were obtained from central memory CD4+ T cells from blood. This TCR was recovered from a man between 18 and 35 years old in good health. This sequence joins TRBV2 and TRBJ2-7, with 8 bases identical to TRBD1. The CDR3 nucleotides read TGTGCCAGCAGTGCGGACAGGGAGAAGAGCGACGAGCAGTACTTC. Protein: CASSADREKSDEQYF.